The clone carrying this T cell receptor beta chain was counted at least ten times. Its specificity is unknown. This specimen belongs to a study of T-cell reconstitution after alpha-beta-depleted transplantation in children. The CDR3 length is 14 residues. Germline CDR1 and CDR2: MNHNS and SASEGT. Deletions cut 10 bases from V and 5 bases from J, with 18 bases between. Study-level points and caveats: The origin of high day-60 TCRbeta diversity in some patients lay in surviving recipient T cells and thymic progenitors. One year post-transplant, T-cell counts and diversity were largely derived from T cells produced anew. About two months after transplant, alpha-beta T cells reportedly came from several hundred expanded graft clones.

Unique molecular identifiers were built into the TCRbeta library. MiXCR, applied by TCRdb to the PCR reads, yields one record per CDR3 protein. The sample contains about 150,000 distinct CDR3 sequences, around 10% of which appear only once. The chain employs TRBV6-1 and TRBJ1-5; no firm D call. The material was PBMCs, mostly from graft donor cells, obtained 180 days after TCRalphabeta/CD19-depleted stem cell transplant. This TCR was recovered from a female patient under 10 years old who had a stem cell transplant for congenital amegakaryocytic thrombocytopenia, so the T cells may come from the graft donor. CDR3 loop: CATYGTGYDQPQHF. CDR3 DNA: TGTGCCACCTATGGAACGGGGTATGATCAGCCCCAGCATTTT.